What follows is one T cell receptor beta chain and its context. The antigen is undetermined. Individually, cDNA molecules had unique molecular identifiers attached to them. MiXCR was run by TCRdb on the 5' RACE reads, yielding one entry per CDR3 protein. Found here are about 81,000 distinct CDR3 sequences, about 6.5% of them singletons; the top ten hold less than 8%. The entry originates in a study of early T cells in non-severe SARS-CoV-2 infection. Turning to the study itself: The authors sequenced bulk RNA from unsorted whole blood, leaving chains unpaired.

General observations from the study: Database matching using VDJdb favored anti-spike CD8 responses, with private and CD4 specificities left missing.

Trimming took 11 bases from V and 5 from J, leaving 18 bases between them. This CDR3 comprises 13 residues. Germline loops: CDR1 SEHNR, CDR2 FQNEAQ (reference sequence). Specimen: whole blood. The sequence derives from an adult who was a healthcare worker with PCR-confirmed SARS-CoV-2 infection or an uninfected control (not recorded which). The J gene is TRBJ1-1, the V gene TRBV7-9, with D possibly TRBD1 on 5 matching bases. This CDR3 reads CAGGGGVGTEAFF. In DNA, the CDR3 is TGTGCCGGCGGTGGAGGGGTTGGTACTGAAGCTTTCTTT.